This TCR beta chain was identified during a study of T-cell reconstitution after alpha-beta-depleted transplantation in children. General study findings and limits: A year post-transplant, T-cell counts and diversity derived mostly from newly produced T cells.

The CDR3 is 13 residues long. V trimming: 6 bases; J trimming: 5 bases; junction bases outside the gene matches: 6. Germline loops: CDR1 SQVTM, CDR2 ANQGSEA. Unique molecular identifiers were incorporated when the TCRbeta library was constructed. Each CDR3 protein gets one entry after TCRdb re-called the PCR reads with MiXCR. This repertoire shows 250,000 to 300,000 distinct CDR3 sequences, just over 7.5% found once; its top ten account for about 9.1%. The sample holds many counts of this clonotype. Its antigen is still unknown. The chain links TRBV29-1 to TRBJ2-1; 8 bases align to TRBD1. This TCR derives from a female patient under 10 years old who had a stem cell transplant for Fanconi anemia, so the T cells may come from the graft donor. Sequences were derived from peripheral blood, sampled 360 days after TCRalphabeta/CD19-depleted stem cell transplant. CDR3 amino acids: CSVDRGRDNEQFF. The CDR3 DNA sequence: TGCAGCGTCGACAGGGGAAGGGACAATGAGCAGTTCTTC.